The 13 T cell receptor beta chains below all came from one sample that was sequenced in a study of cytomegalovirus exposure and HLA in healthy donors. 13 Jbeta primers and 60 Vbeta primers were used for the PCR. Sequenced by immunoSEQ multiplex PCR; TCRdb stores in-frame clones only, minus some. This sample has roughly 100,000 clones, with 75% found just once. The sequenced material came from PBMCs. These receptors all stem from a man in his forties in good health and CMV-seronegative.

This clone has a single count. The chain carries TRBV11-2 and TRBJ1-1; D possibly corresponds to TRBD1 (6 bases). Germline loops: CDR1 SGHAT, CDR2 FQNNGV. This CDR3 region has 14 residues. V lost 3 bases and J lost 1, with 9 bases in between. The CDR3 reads CASSFPTGNTEAFF. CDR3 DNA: TGTGCCAGCAGCTTCCCGACAGGGAACACTGAAGCTTTCTTT.

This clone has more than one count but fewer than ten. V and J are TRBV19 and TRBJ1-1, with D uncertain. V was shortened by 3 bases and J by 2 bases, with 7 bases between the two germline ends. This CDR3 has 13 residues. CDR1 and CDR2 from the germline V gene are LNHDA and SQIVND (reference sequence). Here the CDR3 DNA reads TGTGCCAGTAGTATGGGAGGTAACACTGAAGCTTTCTTT. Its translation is CASSMGGNTEAFF. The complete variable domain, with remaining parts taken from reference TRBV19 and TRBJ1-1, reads DGGITQSPKYLFRKEGQNVTLSCEQNLNHDAMYWYRQDPGQGLRLIYYSQIVNDFQKGDIAEGYSVSREKKESFPLTVTSAQKNPTAFYLCASSMGGNTEAFFGQGTRLTVV.

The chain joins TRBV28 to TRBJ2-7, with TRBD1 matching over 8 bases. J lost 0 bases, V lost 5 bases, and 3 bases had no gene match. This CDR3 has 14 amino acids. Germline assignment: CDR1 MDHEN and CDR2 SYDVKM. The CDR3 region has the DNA TGTGCCAGCAGTCTCAGGGGGCACTCCTACGAGCAGTACTTC. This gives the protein CASSLRGHSYEQYF.

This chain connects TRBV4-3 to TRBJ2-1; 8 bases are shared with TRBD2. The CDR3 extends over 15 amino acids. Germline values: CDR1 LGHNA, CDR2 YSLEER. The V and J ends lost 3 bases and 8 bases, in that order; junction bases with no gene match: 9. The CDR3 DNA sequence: TGCGCCAGCAGCCAGACGTACGGGGGGGCGGATGAGCAGTTCTTC. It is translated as CASSQTYGGADEQFF.

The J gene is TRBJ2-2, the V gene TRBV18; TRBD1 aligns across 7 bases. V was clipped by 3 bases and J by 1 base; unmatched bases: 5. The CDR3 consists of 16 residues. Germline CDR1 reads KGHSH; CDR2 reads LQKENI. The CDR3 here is CASSPRDRLNTGELFF. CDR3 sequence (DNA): TGTGCCAGCTCACCGAGGGACAGATTGAACACCGGGGAGCTGTTTTTT. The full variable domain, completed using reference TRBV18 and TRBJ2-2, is NAGVMQNPRHLVRRRGQEARLRCSPMKGHSHVYWYRQLPEEGLKFMVYLQKENIIDESGMPKERFSAEFPKEGPSILRIQQVVRGDSAAYFCASSPRDRLNTGELFFGEGSRLTVL.

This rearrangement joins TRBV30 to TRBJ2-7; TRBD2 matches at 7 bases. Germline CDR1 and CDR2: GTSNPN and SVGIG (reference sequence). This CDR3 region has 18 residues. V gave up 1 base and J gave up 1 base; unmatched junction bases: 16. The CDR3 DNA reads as TGTGCCTGGAGTGGATTTGTCGGATTAAGCGGGAATTCCTACGAGCAGTACTTC. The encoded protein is CAWSGFVGLSGNSYEQYF. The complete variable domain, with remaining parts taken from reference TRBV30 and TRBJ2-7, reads SQTIHQWPATLVQPVGSPLSLECTVEGTSNPNLYWYRQAAGRGLQLLFYSVGIGQISSEVPQNLSASRPQDRQFILSSKKLLLSDSGFYLCAWSGFVGLSGNSYEQYFGPGTRLTVT.

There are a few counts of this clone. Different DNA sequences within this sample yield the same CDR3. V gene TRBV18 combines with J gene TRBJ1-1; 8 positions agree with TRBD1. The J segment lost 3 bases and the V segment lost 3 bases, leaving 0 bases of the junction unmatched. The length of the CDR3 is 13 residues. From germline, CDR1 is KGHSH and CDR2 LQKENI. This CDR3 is CASSPTGDTEAFF. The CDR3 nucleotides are TGTGCCAGCTCACCGACAGGGGACACTGAAGCTTTCTTT.

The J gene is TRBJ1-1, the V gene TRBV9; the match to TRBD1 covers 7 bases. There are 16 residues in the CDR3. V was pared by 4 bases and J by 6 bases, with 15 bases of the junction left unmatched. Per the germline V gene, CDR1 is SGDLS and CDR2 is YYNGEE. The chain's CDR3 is CASSLRTGVSSAEAFF. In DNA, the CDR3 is TGTGCCAGCAGCCTCAGGACAGGTGTAAGCTCTGCTGAAGCTTTCTTT. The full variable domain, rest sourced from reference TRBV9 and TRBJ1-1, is DSGVTQTPKHLITATGQRVTLRCSPRSGDLSVYWYQQSLDQGLQFLIQYYNGEERAKGNILERFSAQQFPDLHSELNLSSLELGDSALYFCASSLRTGVSSAEAFFGQGTRLTVV.

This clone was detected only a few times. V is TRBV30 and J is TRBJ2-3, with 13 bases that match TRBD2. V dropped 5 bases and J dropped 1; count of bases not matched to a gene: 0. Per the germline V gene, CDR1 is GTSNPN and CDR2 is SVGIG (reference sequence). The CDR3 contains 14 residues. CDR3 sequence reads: CAWGLAGGTDTQYF. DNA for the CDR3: TGTGCCTGGGGACTAGCGGGGGGCACAGATACGCAGTATTTT.

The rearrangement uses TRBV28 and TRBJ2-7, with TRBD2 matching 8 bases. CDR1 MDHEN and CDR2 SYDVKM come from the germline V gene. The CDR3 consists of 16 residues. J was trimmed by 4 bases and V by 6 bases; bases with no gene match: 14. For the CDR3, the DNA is TGTGCCAGCAGCAAACCCCTAGCGGGCCGAACGTACGAGCAGTACTTC. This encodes CASSKPLAGRTYEQYF.

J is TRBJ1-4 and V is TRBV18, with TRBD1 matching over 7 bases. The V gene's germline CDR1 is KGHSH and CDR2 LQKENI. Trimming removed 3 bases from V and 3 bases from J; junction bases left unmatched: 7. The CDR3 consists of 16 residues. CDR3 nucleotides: TGTGCCAGCTCACCTTTAGGGGGCAAGTCTAATGAAAAACTGTTTTTT. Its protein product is CASSPLGGKSNEKLFF.

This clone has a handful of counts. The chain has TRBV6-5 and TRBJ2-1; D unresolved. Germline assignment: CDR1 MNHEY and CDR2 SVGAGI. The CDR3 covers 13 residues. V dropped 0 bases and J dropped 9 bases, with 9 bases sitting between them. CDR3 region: CASSYSRGAEQFF. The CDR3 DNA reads TGTGCCAGCAGTTACTCCCGCGGTGCTGAGCAGTTCTTC.

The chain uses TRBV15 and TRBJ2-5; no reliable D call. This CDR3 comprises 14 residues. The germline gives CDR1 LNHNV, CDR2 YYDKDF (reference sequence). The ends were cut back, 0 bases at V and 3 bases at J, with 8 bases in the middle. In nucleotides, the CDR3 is TGTGCCACCAGCAGAGAGAAGGAGAAAGAGACCCAGTACTTC. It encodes CATSREKEKETQYF. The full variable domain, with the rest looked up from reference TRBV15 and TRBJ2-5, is DAMVIQNPRYQVTQFGKPVTLSCSQTLNHNVMYWYQQKSSQAPKLLFHYYDKDFNNEADTPDNFQSRRPNTSFCFLDIRSPGLGDTAMYLCATSREKEKETQYFGPGTRLLVL.